Following are 24 T cell receptor beta chains from one sample sequenced in a study of shared T cell receptors in the human thymus. Clones were read by immunoSEQ multiplex PCR, and TCRdb kept only the in-frame ones, dropping some. The sample contains approximately 68,000 clones, roughly 96% of which appear only once. Sequencing input: thymocytes. Receptors were obtained from a human donor.

The gene calls are TRBV28 and TRBJ1-6; D is undetermined. CDR1 is MDHEN, CDR2 SYDVKM, per germline. This CDR3 contains 14 residues. V was pared by 4 bases and J by 6 bases, with 10 bases between. DNA of the CDR3: TGTGCCAGCAGTTCTTACGAGGGTAATTCACCCCTCCACTTT. Residues: CASSSYEGNSPLHF. The complete variable domain, with remaining parts taken from reference TRBV28 and TRBJ1-6, reads DVKVTQSSRYLVKRTGEKVFLECVQDMDHENMFWYRQDPGLGLRLIYFSYDVKMKEKGDIPEGYSVSREKKERFSLILESASTNQTSMYLCASSSYEGNSPLHFGNGTRLTVT.

This clone was found once. CDR3 sequence: CASSLVGRGRSGNTIYF. For the CDR3, the DNA is TGCGCCAGCAGCTTGGTGGGCAGGGGGCGATCTGGAAACACCATATATTTT. The chain couples TRBV5-1 to TRBJ1-3, with 8 bases lining up with TRBD1. With 0 bases clipped from V and 1 base from J, the junction kept 6 bases outside the gene matches. Per germline, CDR1 SGHRS and CDR2 YFSETQ. This CDR3 comprises 17 residues.

V gene TRBV14 combines with J gene TRBJ2-7; D ambiguous. Germline assignment: CDR1 SGHDN and CDR2 FVKESK. V lost 1 base and J 2 bases, leaving 15 bases between the germline ends. This CDR3 is built from 16 residues. CDR3 DNA: TGTGCCAGCAGCCAAGTTGGGCGCCCGCCGCCCTACGAGCAGTACTTC. Protein: CASSQVGRPPPYEQYF.

V gene TRBV14 combines with J gene TRBJ1-4, with TRBD1 as a possible D gene (5 bases). The germline CDR1 and CDR2 sequences are SGHDN and FVKESK. There are 17 residues in the CDR3. V lost 2 bases and J lost 7, with 20 bases in between. DNA for the CDR3: TGTGCCAGCAGCCAACTAAAGGCGCAGGGAGTGCGTGAAAAACTGTTTTTT. Its translation: CASSQLKAQGVREKLFF.

This clone was seen only once. The J gene is TRBJ2-5, the V gene TRBV5-1, with D possibly being TRBD1 (5 bases). The CDR3 spans 14 residues. CDR1 is SGHRS, CDR2 YFSETQ, per germline. The V and J ends lost 0 bases and 4 bases respectively, with 10 bases between them. CDR3 protein: CASSLDRIRETQYF. Here the CDR3 DNA reads TGCGCCAGCAGCTTGGACAGGATTAGAGAGACCCAGTACTTC.

The chain carries TRBV7-6 and TRBJ2-5; 7 bases match TRBD1. Trimming at V came to 5 bases and at J to 10 bases, leaving 7 bases not matched to a gene. There are 12 residues in the CDR3. Per germline, CDR1 SGHVS and CDR2 FNYEAQ. CDR3 DNA sequence: TGTGCCAGCAGCCTCAACACAGGGGACCAGTACTTC. Its protein is CASSLNTGDQYF.

The V call is TRBV7-9, the J call TRBJ2-3; TRBD2 might be the D (6 bases). Trimming left V 5 bases short and J 0 bases short, with 9 bases between. The CDR3 extends over 14 amino acids. Germline CDR1 and CDR2: SEHNR and FQNEAQ (reference sequence). The CDR3 sequence is CASSMTSSTDTQYF. CDR3 nucleotides: TGTGCCAGCAGCATGACTAGTAGCACAGATACGCAGTATTTT.

The chain recombines TRBV5-6 with TRBJ2-5, with 7 nucleotides matching TRBD1. The length of the CDR3 is 15 residues. CDR1 is SGHDT, CDR2 YYEEEE, per germline. V was clipped by 0 bases and J by 4 bases; unmatched bases: 6. The CDR3, as DNA: TGTGCCAGCAGCTTGGAAGGGGGCGCGAGAGAGACCCAGTACTTC. Translation gives CASSLEGGARETQYF.

V usage is TRBV9 and J usage is TRBJ2-3; 10 positions agree with TRBD2. The CDR3 loop spans 17 amino acids. Germline V gene lookup returns CDR1 SGDLS and CDR2 YYNGEE. After removal of 4 bases from V and 11 bases from J, the junction contained 19 bases not matched to a gene. CDR3 DNA: TGTGCCAGCAGCCCCCCGCTGGGGGTAGCGGGGGGCGGTGGGCAGTATTTT. Translation: CASSPPLGVAGGGGQYF.

V usage is TRBV27 and J usage is TRBJ2-7; no definite D call. Germline loops: CDR1 MNHEY, CDR2 SMNVEV (reference sequence). CDR3 size: 16 residues. Trimming stripped 0 bases from V and 0 bases from J, with 12 bases between. In DNA, the CDR3 is TGTGCCAGCAGTTTATCGGGCAGACAAAGCTCCTACGAGCAGTACTTC. Amino acid sequence: CASSLSGRQSSYEQYF.

For the CDR3, the DNA is TGCGCCAGCAGCCAAGCCCTTAGACAGGATAGCAATCAGCCCCAGCATTTT. Translation: CASSQALRQDSNQPQHF. The chain employs TRBV4-3 and TRBJ1-5; TRBD1 is a possible D gene (6 bases). Germline V gene lookup returns CDR1 LGHNA and CDR2 YSLEER. This CDR3 contains 17 residues. The V end lost 1 base, the J end lost 0 bases, and 13 bases lay between the germline ends.

The chain is built from TRBV29-1 and TRBJ1-2; D remains ambiguous. Germline V gives CDR1 SQVTM, CDR2 ANQGSEA. Trimming cost V 2 bases and J 6 bases, with 1 base left between them. There are 9 residues in the CDR3. CDR3 nucleotides: TGCAGCGTTGAACATGGCTACACCTTC. It yields the protein CSVEHGYTF. Together with reference TRBV29-1 and TRBJ1-2, the CDR3 gives the full variable domain: SAVISQKPSRDICQRGTSLTIQCQVDSQVTMMFWYRQQPGQSLTLIATANQGSEATYESGFVIDKFPISRPNLTFSTLTVSNMSPEDSSIYLCSVEHGYTFGSGTRLTVV.

The genes are TRBV6-7 and TRBJ2-1, with D possibly matching TRBD1 (7 bases). TRBV6-7 is marked as an open reading frame, function uncertain. The ends were cut back, 0 bases at V and 8 bases at J, with 11 bases in the middle. CDR3 length: 14 residues. CDR3 DNA sequence: TGTGCCAGCAGTTACTCGGCCAGGGGGGATGAGCAGTTCTTC. This encodes CASSYSARGDEQFF.

CDR3 protein: CASRPRSTDTQYF. The CDR3 DNA follows: TGTGCCAGTAGGCCCCGGAGCACAGATACGCAGTATTTT. The chain joins TRBV19 to TRBJ2-3; D gene ambiguous. Germline CDR1 reads LNHDA; CDR2 reads SQIVND (reference sequence). The CDR3 contains 13 residues. V lost 6 bases, J lost 0 bases, and 7 bases lay in between.

The chain couples TRBV10-3 to TRBJ1-5; D is uncertain. Between the trimmed V and J ends, which lost 5 bases and 1 base, there was a span of 15 bases. The germline CDR1 and CDR2 sequences are ENHRY and SYGVKD. This CDR3 comprises 16 residues. The CDR3 spells CAISPDYYPSNQPQHF. DNA of the CDR3: TGTGCCATCAGTCCGGACTATTATCCAAGCAATCAGCCCCAGCATTTT.

The chain combines TRBV1 with TRBJ2-5. TRBV1 represents a pseudogene. The CDR3 runs to 17 residues. CDR3 residues: CTSSQAARIRPQETQYF. CDR3 nucleotide sequence: TGCACCAGCAGCCAAGCGGCAAGGATACGGCCCCAAGAGACCCAGTACTTC.

The chain is built from TRBV29-1 and TRBJ2-3, with D unresolved. Trimming stripped 3 bases from V and 0 bases from J, with 1 base between. Germline-derived CDR1 and CDR2 are SQVTM and ANQGSEA. This CDR3 has 11 residues. The DNA of the CDR3 is TGCAGCGTTGACAGCACAGATACGCAGTATTTT. Protein: CSVDSTDTQYF.

This chain uses TRBV10-3 with TRBJ2-7; tentatively, D is TRBD2 (6 bases). V lost 3 bases to trimming and J lost 1 base, with 13 bases between them. The length of the CDR3 is 15 residues. Germline CDR1 and CDR2: ENHRY and SYGVKD. The CDR3 DNA follows: TGTGCCATCAGTGACCCGCCGACTAGGTCCTACGAGCAGTACTTC. Its translation: CAISDPPTRSYEQYF.

This chain uses TRBV5-6 with TRBJ1-1; 9 nucleotides match TRBD1. Germline V gives CDR1 SGHDT, CDR2 YYEEEE. V was clipped by 2 bases and J by 3 bases; unmatched bases: 11. The CDR3 runs 17 residues. CDR3 DNA: TGTGCCAGCAGCTTTAATGTACAGCGGACAGGGGACACTGAAGCTTTCTTT. Residues: CASSFNVQRTGDTEAFF.

The V call is TRBV12-5, the J call TRBJ1-2; D gene unclear. Trimming shortened V by 10 bases and J by 8 bases, and 11 bases separated the two germline ends. The germline gives CDR1 LGHNT, CDR2 FRNRAP. This CDR3 is 10 amino acids long. For the CDR3, the DNA is TGTGCTATTCCCCACTTCGGCTACACCTTC. Residues: CAIPHFGYTF.

The chain recombines TRBV7-2 with TRBJ2-7; 10 bases are shared with TRBD2. The CDR3 covers 15 residues. Germline V gene sequence: CDR1 SGHTA, CDR2 FQGNSA. The V and J ends lost 4 bases and 3 bases, in that order; junction bases with no gene match: 6. The CDR3 nucleotides read TGTGCCAGCAGCTCGCAACTAGCGGGGCACTACGAGCAGTACTTC. Protein sequence: CASSSQLAGHYEQYF.

V is TRBV7-2 and J is TRBJ1-5; 7 bases align to TRBD1. The trim removed 5 bases at V and 4 bases at J, leaving 8 bases unmatched. This CDR3 comprises 15 residues. Germline V gives CDR1 SGHTA, CDR2 FQGNSA. The chain's CDR3 is CASSRQGGGNQPQHF. The CDR3 nucleotides are TGTGCCAGCAGCAGACAGGGCGGGGGTAATCAGCCCCAGCATTTT.

This clone appeared a single time. The chain combines TRBV4-1 with TRBJ2-7; D not certain. Germline loops: CDR1 MGHRA, CDR2 YSYEKL. V shed 1 base and J shed 3 bases, with 7 bases lying between them. The length of the CDR3 is 13 residues. The CDR3 nucleotides read TGCGCCAGCAGCCAAGTACCAGGCTACGAGCAGTACTTC. Amino acid sequence: CASSQVPGYEQYF.

For this clone: Without the conserved terminal phenylalanine or tryptophan, this CDR3 likely stems from a read error. No DNA is shown, since the ends of the CDR3 on it are uncertain; the CDR3 is the one TCRdb lists. The CDR3 spells CSATDGHPPS. V gene TRBV20-1 combines with J gene TRBJ2-7. The CDR3 extends over 10 residues, inclusive of both ends. Germline CDR1 and CDR2: DFQATT and SNEGSKA (reference sequence).